Listed here are 27 T cell receptor beta chains from one sample, sequenced in a study of T-cell reconstitution after alpha-beta-depleted transplantation in children. Preparation of the TCRbeta library was carried out with unique molecular identifiers. MiXCR, run by TCRdb on the PCR reads, gives a single entry per CDR3 protein. The profile shows 600,000 or so distinct CDR3 sequences, about 23% of them singletons. The sample consisted of PBMCs, mostly from graft donor cells, taken 360 days after TCRalphabeta/CD19-depleted stem cell transplant. These receptors came from a boy under two years old who had a stem cell transplant for acute myeloid leukemia, so the T cells may come from the graft donor.

The chain joins TRBV11-2 to TRBJ2-2, with a tentative D call TRBD1 (5 bases). Trimming removed 2 bases at V and 7 bases at J, with 17 bases between. The CDR3 has 16 amino acids. The germline gives CDR1 SGHAT, CDR2 FQNNGV. CDR3: CASSLSPGRVVGELFF. CDR3 coding DNA: TGTGCCAGCAGCTTATCCCCCGGCAGGGTGGTCGGGGAGCTGTTTTTT. The variable domain in full, with the rest retrieved from reference TRBV11-2 and TRBJ2-2, is EAGVAQSPRYKIIEKRQSVAFWCNPISGHATLYWYQQILGQGPKLLIQFQNNGVVDDSQLPKDRFSAERLKGVDSTLKIQPAKLEDSAVYLCASSLSPGRVVGELFFGEGSRLTVL.

V and J are TRBV6-5 and TRBJ1-4; a possible D gene is TRBD1 (6 bases). The CDR3 covers 16 residues. Looked up from germline, CDR1 is MNHEY and CDR2 is SVGAGI. V lost 6 bases and J 5 bases, leaving 19 bases between the germline ends. The CDR3 DNA follows: TGTGCCAGCAGCGACTCTAATGGACAGAGGAATGAAAAACTGTTTTTT. It encodes CASSDSNGQRNEKLFF.

This clonotype has ten or more counts. V usage is TRBV12-3 or TRBV12-4 and J usage is TRBJ2-7; 8 bases are shared with TRBD1. This CDR3 has 14 amino acids. V shed 1 base, J shed 3 bases, and the junction held 2 bases outside the gene matches. The CDR3 spells CASSLEDRGYEQYF. In DNA form, the CDR3 reads TGTGCCAGCAGTTTAGAAGACAGGGGCTACGAGCAGTACTTC.

J is TRBJ1-1 and V is TRBV29-1; D is possibly TRBD1 (6 bases). Germline lookup yields CDR1 SQVTM and CDR2 ANQGSEA. Trimming took off 4 bases at V and 4 bases at J, with 13 bases between the two ends. This CDR3 region has 13 residues. Here the CDR3 reads CSVGGPRGTEAFF. Here the CDR3 DNA reads TGCAGCGTTGGGGGGCCAAGGGGCACTGAAGCTTTCTTT.

This clonotype came up many times. The chain combines TRBV20-1 with TRBJ1-1, with 8 bases identical to TRBD1. The germline V gene has CDR1 DFQATT and CDR2 SNEGSKA (reference sequence). The CDR3 covers 13 residues. The CDR3 DNA reads as TGCAGGAGGCCGGGACAGGCCCCCACTGAAGCTTTCTTT. This codes for CRRPGQAPTEAFF.

This clonotype was counted between two and nine times. The chain combines TRBV18 with TRBJ2-7, with TRBD1 identical over 8 bases. Germline CDR1 KGHSH, CDR2 LQKENI. The junction had 14 bases not matched to a gene; V was cut back by 3 bases and J by 4 bases. The CDR3 loop spans 17 amino acids. CDR3 nucleotide sequence: TGTGCCAGCTCACCGGTGTATGGCGGGACAGGTGTTTACGAGCAGTACTTC. It yields the protein CASSPVYGGTGVYEQYF. Together with reference TRBV18 and TRBJ2-7, the CDR3 gives the full variable domain: NAGVMQNPRHLVRRRGQEARLRCSPMKGHSHVYWYRQLPEEGLKFMVYLQKENIIDESGMPKERFSAEFPKEGPSILRIQQVVRGDSAAYFCASSPVYGGTGVYEQYFGPGTRLTVT.

The rearrangement joins TRBV4-2 to TRBJ2-5; perhaps TRBD2 as D (6 bases). The CDR3 is 15 amino acids. The germline V gene encodes CDR1 LGHNA and CDR2 YNFKEQ. V lost 0 bases, J lost 2 bases, and 10 bases lay in between. The CDR3 DNA follows: TGTGCCAGCAGCCAAGAAGGGACTCATCAAGAGACCCAGTACTTC. Its translation is CASSQEGTHQETQYF.

The sample holds many counts of this clonotype. The J gene is TRBJ2-2, the V gene TRBV12-3 or TRBV12-4; D gene uncertain. The V and J ends lost 1 base and 1 base respectively, with 10 bases between them. This CDR3 has 16 amino acids. CDR3 loop: CASSLDGQENTGELFF. CDR3 sequence (DNA): TGTGCCAGCAGTTTAGATGGTCAAGAGAACACCGGGGAGCTGTTTTTT.

This clonotype was observed many times. CDR3 in DNA: TGTGCCAGCAGTCGGGCTCCCAGACAGGGCTACCAAGAGACCCAGTACTTC. Its translation is CASSRAPRQGYQETQYF. J is TRBJ2-5 and V is TRBV6-5; 7 bases fit TRBD1. There are 17 residues in the CDR3. The germline CDR1 and CDR2 sequences are MNHEY and SVGAGI. V dropped 5 bases and J dropped 0; count of bases not matched to a gene: 12.

The rearrangement joins TRBV6-2 or TRBV6-3 to TRBJ2-6; TRBD1 might be the D (6 bases). V dropped 4 bases and J dropped 0 bases, with 16 bases sitting between them. Germline V gives CDR1 MNHEY, CDR2 SVGEGT. This CDR3 is built from 18 residues. CDR3 sequence: CASSSLGGQISGANVLTF. The CDR3 DNA sequence: TGTGCCAGCAGTTCTCTAGGGGGACAAATCTCTGGGGCCAACGTCCTGACTTTC.

This clonotype was seen once. This chain joins TRBV11-3 and TRBJ2-1; unclear D gene. The V end was cut by 1 base, the J end by 5 bases, with 6 bases between. Germline CDR1 reads SGHNT; CDR2 reads YENEEA. This CDR3 spans 13 amino acids. CDR3 DNA: TGTGCCAGCAGCTTAGGCATAAACAATGAGCAGTTCTTC. It specifies CASSLGINNEQFF.

As for this clonotype: The conserved phenylalanine or tryptophan is not found at the CDR3 terminus, so this likely reflects a read error. This chain links TRBV12-3 or TRBV12-4 with TRBJ1-1, with no clear D. V was shortened by 7 bases and J by 5 bases, with 17 bases between the two germline ends. CDR3 length: 14 residues. The CDR3 DNA reads as TGTGCCAGCACCTTAAGTGGCTCGTGGACTGAAGCTTTCTGT. Translation: CASTLSGSWTEAFC.

V and J are TRBV12-3 or TRBV12-4 and TRBJ2-2; no definite D call. V gave up 3 bases and J gave up 5 bases, with 22 bases separating them. The CDR3 totals 18 residues. The CDR3 spells CASSFREDTYKSTGELFF. In DNA, the CDR3 is TGTGCCAGCAGTTTTAGGGAAGATACCTACAAGAGTACCGGGGAGCTGTTTTTT.

The CDR3: CASSSYDNEQFF. In DNA form, the CDR3 reads TGCGCCAGCAGCTCGTACGACAATGAGCAGTTCTTC. The chain uses TRBV5-1 and TRBJ2-1; D is unclear. CDR1 is SGHRS and CDR2 is YFSETQ in the germline V gene. With 3 bases removed from V and 5 bases from J, the gap between germline ends came to 6 bases. CDR3 length: 12 amino acids.

This chain connects TRBV12-3 or TRBV12-4 to TRBJ2-1; D is unclear. The V and J ends lost 5 bases and 5 bases respectively, with 13 bases between them. CDR3 size: 14 residues. The CDR3 region is CASSMPGRNNEQFF. The CDR3 bases are TGTGCCAGCAGTATGCCCGGCAGGAACAATGAGCAGTTCTTC.

This chain joins TRBV7-2 and TRBJ2-3; no reliable D call. This CDR3 comprises 16 residues. Trimming left V 4 bases short and J 0 bases short, with 14 bases between. The germline gives CDR1 SGHTA, CDR2 FQGNSA. The chain's CDR3 is CASSSETHRSTDTQYF. CDR3 nucleotide sequence: TGTGCCAGCAGCTCGGAAACCCATCGTAGCACAGATACGCAGTATTTT.

There are many counts of this clonotype. The rearrangement links TRBV7-9 to TRBJ1-1; D perhaps matches TRBD1 (6 bases). The ends were cut back, 1 base at V and 3 bases at J, with 9 bases in the middle. The CDR3 is 14 residues long. CDR1 and CDR2 (germline): SEHNR, FQNEAQ (reference sequence). The CDR3 region has the DNA TGTGCCAGCAGCTTAGGGGCAGGGGACACTGAAGCTTTCTTT. Its translation is CASSLGAGDTEAFF.

The J gene is TRBJ2-7, the V gene TRBV12-3 or TRBV12-4; 8 nucleotides align to TRBD2. The V segment lost 6 bases and the J segment 5 bases; nucleotides outside the gene matches: 9. CDR3 length: 14 amino acids. CDR3 nucleotide sequence: TGTGCCAGCAGCCCGGGACTAGGGCTGCACGAGCAGTACTTC. Translated, it gives CASSPGLGLHEQYF.

The V call is TRBV20-1, the J call TRBJ2-1, with D perhaps matching TRBD1 or TRBD2 (5 bases each). CDR3 length: 15 amino acids. The V and J ends lost 0 bases and 4 bases respectively, with 13 bases between them. Germline V gene lookup returns CDR1 DFQATT and CDR2 SNEGSKA (reference sequence). Here the CDR3 reads CSARDPGPIYNEQFF. The CDR3, as DNA: TGCAGTGCTAGAGACCCGGGGCCTATTTACAATGAGCAGTTCTTC.

This clonotype was recorded at least ten times. The chain carries TRBV6-5 and TRBJ2-7, with 7 nucleotides matching TRBD1. V dropped 0 bases and J dropped 4; count of bases not matched to a gene: 6. The germline CDR1 and CDR2 sequences are MNHEY and SVGAGI. CDR3 length equals 15 residues. The CDR3 spells CASSYSIGTVYEQYF. For the CDR3, the DNA is TGTGCCAGCAGTTACTCGATCGGGACAGTTTACGAGCAGTACTTC.

This clonotype was found a few times. This chain uses TRBV12-3 or TRBV12-4 with TRBJ1-2; 8 nucleotides align to TRBD1. Trimming took 5 bases from V and 5 from J; bases not matched to a gene: 10. There are 15 residues in the CDR3. This chain's CDR3 is CASSAGTGLSYGYTF. The DNA of the CDR3 is TGTGCCAGCAGTGCTGGGACAGGTCTCTCTTATGGCTACACCTTC.

This clonotype was counted at least ten times. The chain combines TRBV6-5 with TRBJ1-5; 10 bases align to TRBD1. Germline trimming cut 5 bases from V and 7 bases from J; bases unmatched to any gene: 5. CDR3 length: 14 amino acids. Germline assignment: CDR1 MNHEY and CDR2 SVGAGI. The CDR3 protein is CASSTGTGAQPQHF. DNA of the CDR3: TGTGCCAGCAGTACTGGGACAGGGGCCCAGCCCCAGCATTTT.

The gene calls are TRBV9 and TRBJ2-3, with D perhaps matching TRBD2 (6 bases). The germline V and J ends were trimmed by 4 bases and 1 base, with 16 bases remaining between them. Germline V gene sequence: CDR1 SGDLS, CDR2 YYNGEE. The CDR3 runs to 16 residues. This CDR3 reads CASSTRRASGTDTQYF. The CDR3, as DNA: TGTGCCAGCAGCACCCGAAGGGCTAGCGGCACAGATACGCAGTATTTT. Using reference TRBV9 and TRBJ2-3 for the parts outside the CDR3, the full variable domain is DSGVTQTPKHLITATGQRVTLRCSPRSGDLSVYWYQQSLDQGLQFLIQYYNGEERAKGNILERFSAQQFPDLHSELNLSSLELGDSALYFCASSTRRASGTDTQYFGPGTRLTVL.

Ten or more counts support this clonotype. The chain has TRBV5-1 and TRBJ2-2; 7 bases map to TRBD2. Germline V gene data show CDR1 as SGHRS and CDR2 as YFSETQ. CDR3 size: 14 residues. J lost 4 bases, V lost 9 bases, and 9 bases had no gene match. The CDR3 reads CATHPTGGTGELFF. In nucleotides, the CDR3 is TGCGCCACTCATCCCACGGGAGGCACCGGGGAGCTGTTTTTT. The variable domain in full, completed from reference TRBV5-1 and TRBJ2-2, reads KAGVTQTPRYLIKTRGQQVTLSCSPISGHRSVSWYQQTPGQGLQFLFEYFSETQRNKGNFPGRFSGRQFSNSRSEMNVSTLELGDSALYLCATHPTGGTGELFFGEGSRLTVL.

This clonotype was observed at least ten times. The V gene is TRBV6-1, the J gene TRBJ2-3; 12 positions agree with TRBD2. The V gene end was trimmed by 5 bases and the J gene end by 1 base; junction bases not matched to a gene: 7. Germline lookup yields CDR1 MNHNS and CDR2 SASEGT. This CDR3 has 17 residues. The chain's CDR3 is CASSPPRLAGGTDTQYF. For the CDR3, the DNA is TGTGCCAGCAGTCCGCCCCGACTAGCGGGGGGCACAGATACGCAGTATTTT.

This sequence joins TRBV27 and TRBJ1-1; tentatively, D is TRBD1 (6 bases). Germline V lookup: CDR1 MNHEY, CDR2 SMNVEV (reference sequence). This CDR3 region has 15 residues. Trimming pared 6 bases from V and 5 bases from J, leaving 19 bases between. The CDR3 DNA reads TGTGCCAGCAGGACATCGGGGGCAGGCTGGACTGAAGCTTTCTTT. It codes for CASRTSGAGWTEAFF.

The table lists this clonotype with a few counts. V and J are TRBV20-1 and TRBJ1-5; D is uncertain. Trimming shortened V by 5 bases and J by 1 base, and 12 bases separated the two germline ends. Germline V gene lookup returns CDR1 DFQATT and CDR2 SNEGSKA (reference sequence). This CDR3 is built from 14 residues. CDR3 sequence reads: CSAFWEGSNQPQHF. CDR3 DNA: TGCAGTGCTTTTTGGGAAGGGAGCAATCAGCCCCAGCATTTT.